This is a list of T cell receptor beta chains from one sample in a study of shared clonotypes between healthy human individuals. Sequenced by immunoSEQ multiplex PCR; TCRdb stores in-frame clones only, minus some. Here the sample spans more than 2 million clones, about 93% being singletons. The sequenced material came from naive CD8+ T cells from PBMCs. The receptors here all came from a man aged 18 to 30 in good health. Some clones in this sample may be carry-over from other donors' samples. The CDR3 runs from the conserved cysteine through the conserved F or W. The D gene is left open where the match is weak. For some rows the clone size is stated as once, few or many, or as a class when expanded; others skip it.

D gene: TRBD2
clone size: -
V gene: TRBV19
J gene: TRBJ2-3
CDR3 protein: CASSSKRGSTDTQYF
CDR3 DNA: TGTGCCAGTAGTTCCAAGCGGGGGAGCACAGATACGCAGTATTTT

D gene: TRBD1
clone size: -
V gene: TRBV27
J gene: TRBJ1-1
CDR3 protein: CASSLKGQGATEAFF
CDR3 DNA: TGTGCCAGCAGTTTAAAGGGACAGGGGGCCACTGAAGCTTTCTTT

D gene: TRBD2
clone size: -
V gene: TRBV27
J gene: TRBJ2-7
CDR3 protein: CASRDWASGSPYEQYF
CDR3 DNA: TGTGCCAGCCGTGACTGGGCTAGCGGGAGTCCCTACGAGCAGTACTTC

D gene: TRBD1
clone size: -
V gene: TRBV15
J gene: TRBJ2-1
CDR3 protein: CATSRDRGGKFF
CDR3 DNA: TGTGCCACCAGCAGAGATCGAGGGGGCAAGTTCTTC

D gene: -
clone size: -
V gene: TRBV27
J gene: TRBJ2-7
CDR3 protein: CASSTRGQLAYEQYF
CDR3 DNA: TGTGCCAGCAGTACCCGAGGACAGTTAGCCTACGAGCAGTACTTC

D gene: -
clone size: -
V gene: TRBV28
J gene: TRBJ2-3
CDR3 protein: CASSFRPGTRADTQYF
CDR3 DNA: TGTGCCAGCAGTTTTCGCCCAGGGACAAGGGCAGATACGCAGTATTTT

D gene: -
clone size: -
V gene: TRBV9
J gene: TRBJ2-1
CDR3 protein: CASSGDSGSSYNEQFF
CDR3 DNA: TGTGCCAGCAGCGGGGATAGCGGTAGCTCCTACAATGAGCAGTTCTTC

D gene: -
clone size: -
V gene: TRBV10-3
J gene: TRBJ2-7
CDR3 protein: CAISGVGSLGASYEQYF
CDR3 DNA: TGTGCCATCAGTGGGGTTGGCAGCCTCGGGGCCTCCTACGAGCAGTACTTC

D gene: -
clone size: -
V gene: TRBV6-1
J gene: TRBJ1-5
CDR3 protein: CASSERAGSGNQPQHF
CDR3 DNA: TGTGCCAGCAGTGAAAGGGCAGGGTCGGGTAATCAGCCCCAGCATTTT

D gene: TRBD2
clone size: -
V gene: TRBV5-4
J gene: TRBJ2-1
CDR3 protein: CASSLGPAGDPDNEQFF
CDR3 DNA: TGTGCCAGCAGCTTGGGGCCAGCGGGAGATCCCGACAATGAGCAGTTCTTC

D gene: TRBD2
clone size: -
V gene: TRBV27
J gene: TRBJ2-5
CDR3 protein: CASSFGLAGGRETQYF
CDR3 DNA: TGTGCCAGCAGTTTTGGACTAGCGGGAGGGCGGGAGACCCAGTACTTC

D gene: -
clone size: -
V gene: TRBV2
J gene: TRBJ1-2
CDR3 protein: CASGNPALNGYTF
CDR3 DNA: TGTGCCAGTGGGAACCCTGCATTGAATGGCTACACCTTC

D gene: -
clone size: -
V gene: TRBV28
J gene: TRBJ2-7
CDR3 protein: CASSFFRGYEQYF
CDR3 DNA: TGTGCCAGCAGTTTCTTCCGGGGCTACGAGCAGTACTTC

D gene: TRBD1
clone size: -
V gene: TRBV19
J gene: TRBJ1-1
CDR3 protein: CASKAGGAYTEAFF
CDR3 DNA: TGTGCCAGTAAAGCAGGGGGCGCTTACACTGAAGCTTTCTTT

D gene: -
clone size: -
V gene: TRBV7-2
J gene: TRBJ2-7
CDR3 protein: CASSLADHPPKRDEQYF
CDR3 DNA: TGTGCCAGCAGCTTAGCGGATCACCCACCTAAGAGGGACGAGCAGTACTTC

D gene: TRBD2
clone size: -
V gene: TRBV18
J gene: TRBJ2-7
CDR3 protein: CASSLTSGRMDEQYF
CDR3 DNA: TGTGCCAGCTCACTTACTAGCGGGAGGATGGACGAGCAGTACTTC

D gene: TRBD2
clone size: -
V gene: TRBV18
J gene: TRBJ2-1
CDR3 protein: CASSHSGLADYNEQFF
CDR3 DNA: TGTGCCAGCTCACACTCGGGACTAGCGGACTACAATGAGCAGTTCTTC

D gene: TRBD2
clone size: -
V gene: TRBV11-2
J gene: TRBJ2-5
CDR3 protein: CASSLFWEGPQETQYF
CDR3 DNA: TGTGCCAGCAGCTTATTCTGGGAGGGACCACAAGAGACCCAGTACTTC

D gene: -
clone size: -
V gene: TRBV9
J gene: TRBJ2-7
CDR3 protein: CASSVGSPGREQYF
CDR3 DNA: TGTGCCAGCAGCGTTGGATCCCCGGGCAGGGAGCAGTACTTC

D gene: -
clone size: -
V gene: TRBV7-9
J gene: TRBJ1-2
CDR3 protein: CASSLADRAYGYTF
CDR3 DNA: TGTGCCAGCAGCTTAGCCGACAGAGCCTATGGCTACACCTTC

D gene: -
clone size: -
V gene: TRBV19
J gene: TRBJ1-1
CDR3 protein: CASSIGGGINTEAFF
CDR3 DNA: TGTGCCAGTAGTATAGGAGGGGGAATAAACACTGAAGCTTTCTTT

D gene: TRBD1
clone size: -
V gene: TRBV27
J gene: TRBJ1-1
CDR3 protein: CASSLSWGQELNTEAFF
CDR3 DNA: TGTGCCAGCAGTTTGAGTTGGGGACAGGAGTTGAACACTGAAGCTTTCTTT

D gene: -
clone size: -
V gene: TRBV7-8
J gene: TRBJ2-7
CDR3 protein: CASSPGLEGGDEQYF
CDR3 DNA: TGTGCCAGCAGCCCCGGGTTAGAGGGGGGCGACGAGCAGTACTTC

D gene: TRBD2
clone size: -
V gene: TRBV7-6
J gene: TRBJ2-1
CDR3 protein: CASSASGSRYNEQFF
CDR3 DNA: TGTGCCAGCAGCGCTAGCGGGAGCCGGTACAATGAGCAGTTCTTC

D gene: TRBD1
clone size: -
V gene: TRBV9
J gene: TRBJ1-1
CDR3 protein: CASSTGTGLMNTEAFF
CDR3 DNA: TGTGCCAGCAGCACGGGGACAGGCCTAATGAACACTGAAGCTTTCTTT

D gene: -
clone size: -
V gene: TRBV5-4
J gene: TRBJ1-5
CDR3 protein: CASSLPNQPQHF
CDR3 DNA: TGTGCCAGCAGCTTACCTAATCAGCCCCAGCATTTT

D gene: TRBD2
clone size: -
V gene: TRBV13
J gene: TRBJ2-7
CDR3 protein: CASSLGGRAYEQYF
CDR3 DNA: TGTGCCAGCAGCTTGGGCGGGAGAGCCTACGAGCAGTACTTC

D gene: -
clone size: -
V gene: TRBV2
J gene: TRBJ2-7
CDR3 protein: CASSEVVYEQYF
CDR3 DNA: TGTGCCAGCAGTGAAGTTGTCTACGAGCAGTACTTC

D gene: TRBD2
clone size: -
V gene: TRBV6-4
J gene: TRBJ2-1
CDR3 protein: CASSRAGGYNEQFF
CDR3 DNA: TGTGCCAGCAGTAGAGCGGGAGGGTACAATGAGCAGTTCTTC

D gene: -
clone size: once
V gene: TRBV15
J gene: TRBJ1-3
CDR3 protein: CATSRGIPSGNTIYF
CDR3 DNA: TGTGCCACCAGCCGCGGTATCCCCTCTGGAAACACCATATATTTT

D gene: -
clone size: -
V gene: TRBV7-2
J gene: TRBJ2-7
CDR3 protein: CASSLDGSFSYEQYF
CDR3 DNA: TGTGCCAGCAGCTTAGATGGCAGTTTCTCCTACGAGCAGTACTTC

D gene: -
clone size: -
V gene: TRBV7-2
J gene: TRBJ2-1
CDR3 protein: CASSFRGNEQFF
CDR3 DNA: TGTGCCAGCAGCTTTCGGGGCAATGAGCAGTTCTTC

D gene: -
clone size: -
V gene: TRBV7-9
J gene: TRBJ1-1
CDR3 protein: CASSLGGRTVAAFF
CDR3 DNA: TGTGCCAGCAGCTTAGGGGGGAGAACAGTGGCGGCTTTCTTT

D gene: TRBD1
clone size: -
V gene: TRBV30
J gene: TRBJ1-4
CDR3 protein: CAWSAATGGYEKLFF
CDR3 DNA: TGTGCCTGGAGTGCGGCGACAGGGGGATATGAAAAACTGTTTTTT

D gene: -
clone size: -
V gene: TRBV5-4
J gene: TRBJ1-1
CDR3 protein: CASSWDFTEAFF
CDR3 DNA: TGTGCCAGCAGCTGGGACTTCACTGAAGCTTTCTTT

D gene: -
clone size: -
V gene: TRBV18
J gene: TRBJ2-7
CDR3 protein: CASSPSRNRYEQYF
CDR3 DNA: TGTGCCAGCTCACCAAGTCGGAATCGCTACGAGCAGTACTTC

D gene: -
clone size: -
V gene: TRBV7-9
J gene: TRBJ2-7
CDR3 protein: CASSPWGGHSRYEQYF
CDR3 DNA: TGTGCCAGCAGCCCATGGGGGGGGCACTCAAGATACGAGCAGTACTTC